This TCR beta chain was sequenced in a study of regulatory T cells in long-lasting Graves disease. Investigators prepared the TCR beta libraries by applying iRepertoire HTBI primers and Arm-PCR of CDR3 regions. Using its own MiXCR run on the multiplex PCR reads, TCRdb lists one record per CDR3 protein. The data show more than 300,000 distinct CDR3 sequences, 20% to 25% seen once. Noted time point: persistent/refractory GD, antithyroid drugs over 5 years with positive TRAb. The authors made the TCR library using RNA they extracted from PBMCs. This clonotype came up many times. Its antigen is undetermined. The study's findings and limits: Clonotypes that were public and shared totalled fewer than 3,500 in persistent patients versus about 1,000 in new patients.

This CDR3 has 12 amino acids. Trimming took 4 bases from V and 6 from J, leaving 9 bases between them. This TCR was recovered from a middle-aged woman with Graves disease. The rearrangement uses TRBV12-3 or TRBV12-4 and TRBJ1-1; D gene ambiguous. The source was peripheral blood mononuclear cells (PBMCs), collected when the disease was refractory, from a patient treated with antithyroid drugs. This CDR3 reads CASSYPRAEAFF. CDR3 DNA: TGTGCCAGCAGTTACCCCCGCGCTGAAGCTTTCTTT.